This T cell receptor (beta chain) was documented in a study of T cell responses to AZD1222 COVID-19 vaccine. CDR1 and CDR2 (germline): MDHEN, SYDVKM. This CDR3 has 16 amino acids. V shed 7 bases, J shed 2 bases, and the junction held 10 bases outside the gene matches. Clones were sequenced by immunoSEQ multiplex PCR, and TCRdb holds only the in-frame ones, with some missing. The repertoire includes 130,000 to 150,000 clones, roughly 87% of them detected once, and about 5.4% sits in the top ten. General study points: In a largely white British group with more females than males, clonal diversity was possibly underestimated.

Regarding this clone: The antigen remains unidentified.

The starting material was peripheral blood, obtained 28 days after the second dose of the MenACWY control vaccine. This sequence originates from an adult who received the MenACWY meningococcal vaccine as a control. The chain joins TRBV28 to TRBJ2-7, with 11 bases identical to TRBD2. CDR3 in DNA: TGTGCCAGCATTACAGGGGGTAGCGGGAGGGCCTACGAGCAGTACTTC. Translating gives CASITGGSGRAYEQYF.